These 24 T cell receptor beta chains were all obtained from the same sample, sequenced in a study of cytomegalovirus exposure and HLA in healthy donors (dated by TCRdb to about 2017). Receptors were amplified or captured by the immunoSEQ multiplex PCR assay. A mixture of 60 forward primers for TCR Vbeta segments and 13 reverse primers for TCR Jbeta segments was used in the multiplex PCR. TCRdb provides this immuneACCESS table in a form limited to in-frame rearrangements. Some clones are lacking; in checked studies, under half of them reflect an unresolved V gene, and why the rest are absent is not known. A total of under 200,000 clones appear in this sample, approximately 82% of them only once. The ten largest clones represent around 2.2% of the sample. Sequences were obtained from PBMCs. Every receptor here comes from a woman aged 18-29 years in good health and CMV-seropositive.

This clone was seen a single time. CDR3 DNA: TGTGCCAGCAGTGGGGAGCGGGGGGAGTGGACCCAGTACTTC. Amino acids: CASSGERGEWTQYF. The chain couples TRBV28 to TRBJ2-5; TRBD2 matches 9 bases. Trimming removed 5 bases from V and 7 bases from J; junction bases left unmatched: 8. The germline V gene has CDR1 MDHEN and CDR2 SYDVKM. The CDR3 is 14 amino acids.

The chain carries TRBV13 and TRBJ2-3; 8 nucleotides line up with TRBD1. V shed 1 base and J 3 bases; nucleotides not matched to a gene: 6. In germline, CDR1 is PRHDT, CDR2 FYEKMQ (reference sequence). There are 16 residues in the CDR3. The CDR3 nucleotides read TGTGCCAGCAGCTTAGAGTCAGGGGGCTGGACAGATACGCAGTATTTT. Encoded protein: CASSLESGGWTDTQYF.

The chain employs TRBV7-9 and TRBJ1-4; no clear D. Per the germline V gene, CDR1 is SEHNR and CDR2 is FQNEAQ (reference sequence). The CDR3 length is 14 residues. V dropped 0 bases and J dropped 6 bases, with 8 bases sitting between them. The CDR3 bases are TGTGCCAGCAGCTTAGCGCCCGAGGATGAAAAACTGTTTTTT. It encodes CASSLAPEDEKLFF.

With respect to this clone: The junction and the germline gene differ at one end; a read error may be behind it. This sequence joins TRBV4-2 and TRBJ2-3; tentative D call: TRBD2 (5 bases). The CDR3 totals 14 residues. Looked up from germline, CDR1 is LGHNA and CDR2 is YNFKEQ. CDR3 protein: CASSQAGYTDAQYF. The CDR3 nucleotides are TGTGCCAGCAGCCAAGCGGGATACACAGATGCGCAGTATTTT.

The CDR3 reads CASSFLQANEQYV. CDR3 nucleotides: TGTGCCAGCAGCTTTCTTCAGGCTAACGAGCAGTACGTC. The chain carries TRBV11-1 and TRBJ2-7; D not certain. The CDR3 runs to 13 residues. Trimming left V 3 bases short and J 5 bases short, with 11 bases between. Germline V gene sequence: CDR1 SGHAT, CDR2 FQDESV (reference sequence).

Here the CDR3 reads CASSFQSGGGTDTQYF. CDR3 bases: TGTGCCAGCAGCTTCCAAAGCGGGGGGGGCACAGATACGCAGTATTTT. The chain recombines TRBV7-9 with TRBJ2-3, with 10 positions matching TRBD2. Unmatched junction bases numbered 4, after V lost 3 bases and J lost 1 base. CDR3 length: 16 residues. Germline V gives CDR1 SEHNR, CDR2 FQNEAQ (reference sequence).

The rearrangement uses TRBV5-6 and TRBJ1-1; D might be TRBD1 (6 bases). The V end lost 0 bases, the J end lost 4 bases, and 13 bases lay between the germline ends. The CDR3 extends over 15 amino acids. Germline values: CDR1 SGHDT, CDR2 YYEEEE. CDR3 protein: CASSLVDRGGTEAFF. CDR3 DNA sequence: TGTGCCAGCAGCTTGGTAGATAGGGGGGGCACTGAAGCTTTCTTT.

Regarding this clone: Additional DNA sequences in this sample encode the identical CDR3. The rearrangement links TRBV5-1 to TRBJ1-4; D unclear. Trimming shortened V by 1 base and J by 6 bases, and 13 bases separated the two germline ends. Germline values: CDR1 SGHRS, CDR2 YFSETQ. The CDR3 consists of 15 residues. CDR3 bases: TGCGCCAGCAGCTTGATGTCCGTCTTCGATGAAAAACTGTTTTTT. Translating it yields CASSLMSVFDEKLFF.

The V gene is TRBV27, the J gene TRBJ2-1, with D perhaps matching TRBD1 (5 bases). Germline CDR1 is MNHEY and CDR2 is SMNVEV (reference sequence). The CDR3 loop spans 14 amino acids. Trimming left V 5 bases short and J 7 bases short, with 15 bases between. The CDR3 nucleotides are TGTGCCAGCAGTCCGACCACAGGATTTAATGAGCAGTTCTTC. Translation gives CASSPTTGFNEQFF.

This clone was counted a few times. J is TRBJ1-1 and V is TRBV6-4; a possible D gene is TRBD1 (5 bases). V gave up 3 bases and J gave up 3 bases, with 8 bases separating them. This CDR3 is built from 13 residues. CDR1 MRHNA and CDR2 SNTAGT come from the germline V gene. CDR3 loop: CASSEQGHTEAFF. CDR3 nucleotides: TGTGCCAGCAGTGAGCAGGGCCACACTGAAGCTTTCTTT.

V usage is TRBV28 and J usage is TRBJ2-7; D remains ambiguous. The CDR3 has 11 amino acids. Germline CDR1 is MDHEN and CDR2 is SYDVKM. The V and J ends lost 6 bases and 6 bases respectively, with 9 bases between them. The CDR3 DNA reads as TGTGCCAGCAGCGGTATAACCGAGCAGTACTTC. This translates into CASSGITEQYF.

This chain uses TRBV6-5 with TRBJ1-2; the D gene is possibly TRBD1 (6 bases). Germline V gene data show CDR1 as MNHEY and CDR2 as SVGAGI. The CDR3 runs 15 residues. V was pared by 5 bases and J by 7 bases, with 20 bases between. The CDR3 loop reads CASSLSGGGRSGYTF. Here the CDR3 DNA reads TGTGCCAGCAGTCTATCGGGGGGCGGGAGGTCTGGCTACACCTTC.

This clone was recorded many times. The chain joins TRBV10-1 to TRBJ1-2, with D possibly TRBD1 on 5 matching bases. The CDR3 spans 13 residues. Trimming cost V 7 bases and J 8 bases, with 17 bases left between them. Per the germline V gene, CDR1 is WNHNN and CDR2 is SYGVQD (reference sequence). The CDR3 is CASIPGRRWGYTF. The CDR3 bases are TGCGCCAGCATCCCAGGGAGGCGCTGGGGCTACACCTTC.

V gene TRBV28 combines with J gene TRBJ2-7; 8 nucleotides match TRBD2. The CDR3 has 15 amino acids. Germline V CDR1 and CDR2: MDHEN, SYDVKM. The CDR3 DNA reads as TGTGTCTCCCGGGAGGGGGGGGGAATGCTTTACGAGCAGTACTTC. Translating gives CVSREGGGMLYEQYF.

The chain employs TRBV6-1 and TRBJ1-6; TRBD1 aligns across 11 bases. This CDR3 has 16 amino acids. Germline trimming cut 1 base from V and 8 bases from J; bases unmatched to any gene: 4. The germline V gene has CDR1 MNHNS and CDR2 SASEGT. The CDR3, as DNA: TGTGCCAGCAGTGAAGGGACAGGGGGCGCGTATTCACCCCTCCACTTT. Translation gives CASSEGTGGAYSPLHF.

This clone was picked up one time. Relative to the germline gene, one junction end is altered; a read error may explain this. The chain has TRBV7-9 and TRBJ1-2, with a possible D match to TRBD1 (5 bases). CDR3 length: 13 amino acids. CDR1 is SEHNR and CDR2 is FQNEAQ in the germline V gene (reference sequence). The DNA for the CDR3 is TGTTCCAGCAGCTTAAGGGGCTCCCTAGGCTACACCTTC. It specifies CSSSLRGSLGYTF.

This clone was observed a handful of times. CDR3 sequence reads: CASSQVGGTDYGYTF. For the CDR3, the DNA is TGCGCCAGCAGCCAAGTGGGCGGGACTGACTATGGCTACACCTTC. This chain connects TRBV4-1 to TRBJ1-2, with D possibly being TRBD1 (5 bases). Trimming pared 1 base from V and 3 bases from J, leaving 12 bases between. This CDR3 is built from 15 residues. Germline assignment: CDR1 MGHRA and CDR2 YSYEKL.

The chain combines TRBV13 with TRBJ2-7; maybe TRBD1 (5 bases). Trimming took 4 bases from V and 6 from J, leaving 13 bases between them. The germline V gene encodes CDR1 PRHDT and CDR2 FYEKMQ (reference sequence). The CDR3 length is 13 residues. The DNA for the CDR3 is TGTGCCAGCAGCTCCGACAGATCCGGCGAGCAGTACGTC. As protein: CASSSDRSGEQYV.

The chain uses TRBV5-1 and TRBJ2-7; 10 bases fit TRBD2. CDR1 and CDR2 (germline): SGHRS, YFSETQ. The junction had 3 bases not matched to a gene; V was cut back by 3 bases and J by 0 bases. This CDR3 is 15 amino acids long. The CDR3 is CASSSSGGRSYEQYF. The CDR3 coding sequence is TGCGCCAGCAGCTCTAGCGGGGGCCGCTCCTACGAGCAGTACTTC.

This chain uses TRBV20-1 with TRBJ2-5, with D uncertain. Germline V lookup: CDR1 DFQATT, CDR2 SNEGSKA (reference sequence). The CDR3 consists of 10 residues. The V end lost 6 bases, the J end lost 2 bases, and 4 bases lay between the germline ends. CDR3: CSALQETQYF. The CDR3 nucleotides are TGCAGTGCCCTACAAGAGACCCAGTACTTC.

V and J are TRBV7-2 and TRBJ2-1; TRBD1 aligns across 11 bases. This CDR3 has 15 amino acids. Germline assignment: CDR1 SGHTA and CDR2 FQGNSA. Trimming at V came to 5 bases and at J to 4 bases, leaving 4 bases not matched to a gene. CDR3 protein: CASSLRDRGYNEQFF. DNA for the CDR3: TGTGCCAGCAGCCTCCGGGACAGGGGGTACAATGAGCAGTTCTTC. The whole variable domain, filled in from reference TRBV7-2 and TRBJ2-1, reads GAGVSQSPSNKVTEKGKDVELRCDPISGHTALYWYRQSLGQGLEFLIYFQGNSAPDKSGLPSDRFSAERTGGSVSTLTIQRTQQEDSAVYLCASSLRDRGYNEQFFGPGTRLTVL.

The V gene is TRBV15, the J gene TRBJ1-4; D call uncertain. Germline V CDR1 and CDR2: LNHNV, YYDKDF (reference sequence). V was pared by 0 bases and J by 5 bases, with 10 bases between. CDR3 size: 15 residues. CDR3 amino acids: CATSRDTAENEKLFF. The CDR3 DNA sequence: TGTGCCACCAGCAGAGATACGGCGGAGAATGAAAAACTGTTTTTT.

J is TRBJ2-7 and V is TRBV7-9; 8 bases are a match to TRBD1. Trimming at V came to 5 bases and at J to 7 bases, leaving 4 bases not matched to a gene. This CDR3 is built from 12 residues. CDR1 is SEHNR and CDR2 is FQNEAQ in the germline V gene (reference sequence). The CDR3 is CASSETGDEQYV. The CDR3 coding sequence is TGTGCCAGCAGCGAGACAGGGGATGAGCAGTACGTC.

This sequence joins TRBV18 and TRBJ1-1, with D possibly being TRBD1 (5 bases). This CDR3 has 11 residues. CDR1 and CDR2 from the germline V gene are KGHSH and LQKENI. V was trimmed by 6 bases and J by 8 bases, leaving 10 bases between them. CDR3 coding DNA: TGTGCCAGCTCCCCGGGGGAAGAAGCTTTCTTT. It is translated as CASSPGEEAFF.